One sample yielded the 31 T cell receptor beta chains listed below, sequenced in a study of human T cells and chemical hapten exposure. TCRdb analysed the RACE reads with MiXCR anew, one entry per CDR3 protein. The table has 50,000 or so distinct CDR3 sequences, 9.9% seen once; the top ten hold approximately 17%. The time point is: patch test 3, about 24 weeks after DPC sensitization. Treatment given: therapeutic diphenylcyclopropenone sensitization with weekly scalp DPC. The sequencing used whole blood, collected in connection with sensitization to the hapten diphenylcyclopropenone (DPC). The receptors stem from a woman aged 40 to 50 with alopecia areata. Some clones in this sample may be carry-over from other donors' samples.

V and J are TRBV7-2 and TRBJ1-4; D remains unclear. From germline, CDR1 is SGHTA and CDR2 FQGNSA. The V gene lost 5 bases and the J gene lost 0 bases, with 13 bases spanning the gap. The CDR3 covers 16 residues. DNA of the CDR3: TGTGCCAGCAGCCTACAGCAGACCTCAACTAATGAAAAACTGTTTTTT. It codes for CASSLQQTSTNEKLFF.

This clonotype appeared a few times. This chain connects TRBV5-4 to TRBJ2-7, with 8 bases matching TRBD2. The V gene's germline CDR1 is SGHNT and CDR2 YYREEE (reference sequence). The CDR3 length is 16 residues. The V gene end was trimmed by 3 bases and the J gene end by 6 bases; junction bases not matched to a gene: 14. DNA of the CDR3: TGTGCCAGCAGCTCTTGGAGCGGGGGCTCCTCAGGCGAGCAGTACTTC. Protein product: CASSSWSGGSSGEQYF.

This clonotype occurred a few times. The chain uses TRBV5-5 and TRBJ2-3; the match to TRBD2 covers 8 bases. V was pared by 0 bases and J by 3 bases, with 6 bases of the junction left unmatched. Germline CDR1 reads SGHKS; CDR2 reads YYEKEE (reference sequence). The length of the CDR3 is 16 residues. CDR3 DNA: TGTGCCAGCAGCTTGGGAGAGCGGGGGTCGACAGATACGCAGTATTTT. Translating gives CASSLGERGSTDTQYF.

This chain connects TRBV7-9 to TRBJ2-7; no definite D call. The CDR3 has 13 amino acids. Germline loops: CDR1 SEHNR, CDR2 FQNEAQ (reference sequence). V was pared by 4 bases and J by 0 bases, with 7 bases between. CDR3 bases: TGTGCCAGCAGCTCAACCTCCTCCTACGAGCAGTACTTC. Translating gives CASSSTSSYEQYF.

The DNA of the CDR3 is TGCAGCGTTGTGGGACTAGCGGGATACGAGCAGTACTTC. This gives the protein CSVVGLAGYEQYF. The chain uses TRBV29-1 and TRBJ2-7; 13 bases are shared with TRBD2. V lost 4 bases and J lost 4; bases outside the gene matches: 1. The germline CDR1 and CDR2 sequences are SQVTM and ANQGSEA. The CDR3 is 13 residues long.

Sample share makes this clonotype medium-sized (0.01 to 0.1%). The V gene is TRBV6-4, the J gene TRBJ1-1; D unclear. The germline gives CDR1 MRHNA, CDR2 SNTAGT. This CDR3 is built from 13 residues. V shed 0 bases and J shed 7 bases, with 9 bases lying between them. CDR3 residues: CASSDSEDGEAFF. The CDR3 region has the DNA TGTGCCAGCAGTGACTCCGAGGACGGTGAAGCTTTCTTT.

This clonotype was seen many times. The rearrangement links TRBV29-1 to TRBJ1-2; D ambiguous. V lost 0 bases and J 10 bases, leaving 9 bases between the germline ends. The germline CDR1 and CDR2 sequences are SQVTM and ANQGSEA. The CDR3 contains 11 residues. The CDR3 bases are TGCAGCGTTGAAGATCTCCCGTTCTACACCTTC. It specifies CSVEDLPFYTF.

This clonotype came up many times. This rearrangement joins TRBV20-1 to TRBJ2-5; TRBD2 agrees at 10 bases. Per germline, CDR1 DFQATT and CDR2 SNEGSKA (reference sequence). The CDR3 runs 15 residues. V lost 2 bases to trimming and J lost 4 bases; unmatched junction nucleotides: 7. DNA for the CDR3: TGCAGTGCTAGATATCAGCGGGGGGGCCGAGAGACCCAGTACTTC. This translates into CSARYQRGGRETQYF.

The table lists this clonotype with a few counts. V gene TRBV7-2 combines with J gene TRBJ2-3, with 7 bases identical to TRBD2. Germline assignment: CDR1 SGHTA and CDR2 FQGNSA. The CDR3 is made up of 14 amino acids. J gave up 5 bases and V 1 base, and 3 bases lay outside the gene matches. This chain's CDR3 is CASSLVGGGDTQYF. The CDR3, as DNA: TGTGCCAGCAGCTTAGTAGGCGGGGGAGATACGCAGTATTTT.

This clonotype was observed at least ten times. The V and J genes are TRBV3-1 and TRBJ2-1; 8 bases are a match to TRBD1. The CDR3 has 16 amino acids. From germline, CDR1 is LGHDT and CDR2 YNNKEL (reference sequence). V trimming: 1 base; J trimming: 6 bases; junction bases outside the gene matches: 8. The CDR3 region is CASSQAPDRAGNEQFF. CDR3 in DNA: TGTGCCAGCAGCCAAGCCCCGGACAGGGCTGGCAATGAGCAGTTCTTC.

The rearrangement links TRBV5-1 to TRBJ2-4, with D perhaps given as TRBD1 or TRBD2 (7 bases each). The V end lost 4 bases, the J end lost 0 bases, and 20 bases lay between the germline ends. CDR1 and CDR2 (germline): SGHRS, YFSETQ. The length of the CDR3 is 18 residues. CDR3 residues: CASSREDRKHLAKNIQYF. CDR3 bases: TGCGCCAGCAGCCGGGAGGACAGGAAGCATCTAGCCAAAAACATTCAGTACTTC.

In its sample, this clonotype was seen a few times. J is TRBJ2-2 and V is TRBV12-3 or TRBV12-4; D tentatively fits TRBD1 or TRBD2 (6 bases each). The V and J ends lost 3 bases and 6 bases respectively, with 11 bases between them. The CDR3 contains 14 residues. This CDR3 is CASSFTGAAGELFF. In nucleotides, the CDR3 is TGTGCCAGCAGTTTCACGGGGGCGGCCGGGGAGCTGTTTTTT.

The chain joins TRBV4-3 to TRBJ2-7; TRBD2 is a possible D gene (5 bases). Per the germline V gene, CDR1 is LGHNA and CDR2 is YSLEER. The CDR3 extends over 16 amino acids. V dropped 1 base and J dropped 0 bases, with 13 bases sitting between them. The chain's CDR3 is CASSQAEGTGSYEQYF. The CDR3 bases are TGCGCCAGCAGCCAAGCTGAGGGAACGGGCTCCTACGAGCAGTACTTC.

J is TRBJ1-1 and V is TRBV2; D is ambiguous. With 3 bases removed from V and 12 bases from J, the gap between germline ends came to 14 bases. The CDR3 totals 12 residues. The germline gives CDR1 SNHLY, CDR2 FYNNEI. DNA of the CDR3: TGTGCCAGCAGTGATTTGGGAGCATTTTCTTTCTTT. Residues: CASSDLGAFSFF.

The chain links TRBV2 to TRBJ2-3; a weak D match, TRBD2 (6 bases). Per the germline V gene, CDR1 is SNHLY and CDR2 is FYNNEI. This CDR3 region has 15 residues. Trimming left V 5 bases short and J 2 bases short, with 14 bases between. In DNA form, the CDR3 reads TGTGCCAGCAGTCGACTAGAGGGGATCACAGATACGCAGTATTTT. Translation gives CASSRLEGITDTQYF.

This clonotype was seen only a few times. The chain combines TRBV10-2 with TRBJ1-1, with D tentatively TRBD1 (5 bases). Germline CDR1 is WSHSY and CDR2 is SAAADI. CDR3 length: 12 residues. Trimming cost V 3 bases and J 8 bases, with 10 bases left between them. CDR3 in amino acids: CASSDEDKEAFF. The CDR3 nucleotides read TGCGCCAGCAGTGACGAGGACAAGGAAGCTTTCTTT.

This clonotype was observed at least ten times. CDR3 loop: CASSLRTNQGPQYF. The CDR3 region has the DNA TGTGCCAGCAGTTTAAGAACGAATCAAGGGCCGCAGTATTTT. The chain carries TRBV12-3 or TRBV12-4 and TRBJ2-3; D is unclear. Trimming cost V 2 bases and J 10 bases, with 16 bases left between them. The CDR3 is 14 residues long.

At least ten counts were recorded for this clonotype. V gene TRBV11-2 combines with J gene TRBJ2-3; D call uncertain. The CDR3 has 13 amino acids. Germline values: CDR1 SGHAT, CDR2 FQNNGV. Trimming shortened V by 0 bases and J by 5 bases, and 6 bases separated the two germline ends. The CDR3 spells CASSLDRQDTQYF. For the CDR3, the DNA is TGTGCCAGCAGCTTAGATCGTCAAGATACGCAGTATTTT.

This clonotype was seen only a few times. The chain's CDR3 is CSGGDAYEQYF. The CDR3 DNA is TGCAGCGGGGGGGACGCCTACGAGCAGTACTTC. The genes are TRBV29-1 and TRBJ2-7; a weak D match, TRBD2 (6 bases). The CDR3 totals 11 residues. Germline lookup yields CDR1 SQVTM and CDR2 ANQGSEA. V gave up 7 bases and J gave up 2 bases, with 9 bases separating them.

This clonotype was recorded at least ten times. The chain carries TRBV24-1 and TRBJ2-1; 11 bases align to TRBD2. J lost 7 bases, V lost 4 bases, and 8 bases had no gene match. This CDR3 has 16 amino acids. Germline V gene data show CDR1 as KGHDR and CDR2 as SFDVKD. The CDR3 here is CATSDSGTSGSNEQFF. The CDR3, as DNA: TGTGCCACCAGTGACTCCGGGACTAGCGGTTCTAATGAGCAGTTCTTC.

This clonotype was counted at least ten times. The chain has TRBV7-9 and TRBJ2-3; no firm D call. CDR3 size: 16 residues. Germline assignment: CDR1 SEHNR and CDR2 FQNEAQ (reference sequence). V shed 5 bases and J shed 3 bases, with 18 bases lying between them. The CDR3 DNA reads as TGTGCCAGCAGCCCAAGTGGGTTGATGGAAACAGATACGCAGTATTTT. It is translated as CASSPSGLMETDTQYF.

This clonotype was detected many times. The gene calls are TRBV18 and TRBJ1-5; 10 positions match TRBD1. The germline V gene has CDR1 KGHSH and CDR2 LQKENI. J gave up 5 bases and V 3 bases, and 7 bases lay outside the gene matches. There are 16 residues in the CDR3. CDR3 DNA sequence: TGTGCCAGCTCACCGGGACAGGGGATTGTAGATCAGCCCCAGCATTTT. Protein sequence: CASSPGQGIVDQPQHF.

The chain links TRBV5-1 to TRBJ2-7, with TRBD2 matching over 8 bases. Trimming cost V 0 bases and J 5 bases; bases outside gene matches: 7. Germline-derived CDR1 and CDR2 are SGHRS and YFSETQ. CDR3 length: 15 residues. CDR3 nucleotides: TGCGCCAGCAGCTTGGTTTCGGGGGGGCCCCACGAGCAGTACTTC. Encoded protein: CASSLVSGGPHEQYF.

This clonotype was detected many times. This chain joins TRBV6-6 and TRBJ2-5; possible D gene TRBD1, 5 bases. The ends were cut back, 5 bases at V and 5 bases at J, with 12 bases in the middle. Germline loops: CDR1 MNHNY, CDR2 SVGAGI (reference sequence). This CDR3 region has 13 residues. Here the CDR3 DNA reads TGTGCCAGCAGTGCGACAGAAACCGAGACCCAGTACTTC. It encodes CASSATETETQYF.

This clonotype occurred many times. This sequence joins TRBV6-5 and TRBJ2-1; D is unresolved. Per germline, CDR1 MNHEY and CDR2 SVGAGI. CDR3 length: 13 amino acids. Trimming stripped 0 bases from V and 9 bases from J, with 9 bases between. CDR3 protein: CASSYSMYREQFF. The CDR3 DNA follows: TGTGCCAGCAGTTACTCGATGTACCGTGAGCAGTTCTTC.

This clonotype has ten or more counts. CDR3 amino acids: CASSYGGPKATEAFF. CDR3 nucleotide sequence: TGTGCCAGCAGTTACGGTGGCCCGAAGGCCACTGAAGCTTTCTTT. The J gene is TRBJ1-1, the V gene TRBV6-5; the D is unclear. Trimming pared 2 bases from V and 4 bases from J, leaving 14 bases between. The CDR3 loop spans 15 amino acids. Germline V gene sequence: CDR1 MNHEY, CDR2 SVGAGI.

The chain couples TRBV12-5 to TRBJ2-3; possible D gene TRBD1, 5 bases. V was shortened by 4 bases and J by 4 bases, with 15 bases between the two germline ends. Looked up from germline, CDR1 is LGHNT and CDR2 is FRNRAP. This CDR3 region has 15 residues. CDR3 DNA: TGTGCTAGTGGTTCAGGGATAGGTAACTCAGATACGCAGTATTTT. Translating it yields CASGSGIGNSDTQYF.

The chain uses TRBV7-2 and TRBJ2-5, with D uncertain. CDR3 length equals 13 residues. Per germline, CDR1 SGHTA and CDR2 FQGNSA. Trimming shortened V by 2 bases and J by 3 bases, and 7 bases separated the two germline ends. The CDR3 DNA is TGTGCCAGCAGCTTATTCGCGGAAGAGACCCAGTACTTC. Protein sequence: CASSLFAEETQYF.

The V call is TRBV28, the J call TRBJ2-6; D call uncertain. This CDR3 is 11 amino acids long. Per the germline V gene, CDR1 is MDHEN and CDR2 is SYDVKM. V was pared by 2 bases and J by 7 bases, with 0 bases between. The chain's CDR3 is CASSLANVLTF. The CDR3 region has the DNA TGTGCCAGCAGTTTAGCCAACGTCCTGACTTTC.

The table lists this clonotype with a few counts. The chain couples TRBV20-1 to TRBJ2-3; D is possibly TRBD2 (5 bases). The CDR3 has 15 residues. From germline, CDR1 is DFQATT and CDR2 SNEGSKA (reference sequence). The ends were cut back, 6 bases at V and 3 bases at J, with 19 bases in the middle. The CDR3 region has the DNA TGCAGTGCCCAATCGGACTTCATGAGGACAGATACGCAGTATTTT. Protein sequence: CSAQSDFMRTDTQYF.

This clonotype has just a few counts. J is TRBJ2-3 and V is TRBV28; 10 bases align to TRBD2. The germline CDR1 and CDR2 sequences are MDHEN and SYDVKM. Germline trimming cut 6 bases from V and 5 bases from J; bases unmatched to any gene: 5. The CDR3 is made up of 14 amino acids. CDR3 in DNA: TGTGCCAGCAGATCTAGCGGGGGCGGAGATACGCAGTATTTT. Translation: CASRSSGGGDTQYF.